These 20 T cell receptor beta chains were all obtained from the same sample, sequenced in a study of blood T cells in healthy people across ages. With a J-beta primer mix and a sample-barcoded 5' primer, a second PCR ran about 7 to 12 cycles. TCRdb re-derived calls from the 5' RACE reads in MiXCR, one entry per CDR3 protein. The data show approximately 730,000 distinct CDR3 sequences, roughly 43% seen once. The specimen sequenced was blood. Source of these receptors: a woman aged 55-75 years in good health.

The chain couples TRBV25-1 to TRBJ2-5; the match to TRBD1 covers 7 bases. This CDR3 spans 16 amino acids. J was trimmed by 8 bases and V by 3 bases; bases with no gene match: 15. Germline V lookup: CDR1 MGHDK, CDR2 SYGVNS. The DNA of the CDR3 is TGTGCCAGCAGTGATGATTTTACGACAGGACAGGATACCCAGTACTTC. It yields the protein CASSDDFTTGQDTQYF.

The V gene is TRBV7-8, the J gene TRBJ2-7; D not certain. V lost 3 bases, J lost 5 bases, and 14 bases lay in between. The CDR3 covers 14 residues. From germline, CDR1 is SGHVS and CDR2 FQNEAQ. CDR3 bases: TGTGCCAGCAGCTTGGGGAACTTACAAAACGAGCAGTACTTC. Protein product: CASSLGNLQNEQYF.

The J gene is TRBJ1-5, the V gene TRBV6-2 or TRBV6-3; TRBD1 matches at 10 bases. J was trimmed by 6 bases and V by 6 bases; bases with no gene match: 8. CDR1 and CDR2 from the germline V gene are MNHEY and SVGEGT. CDR3 size: 15 residues. CDR3 bases: TGTGCCAGCAGATCCGGACAGGGGGGAGGTCAGCCCCAGCATTTT. It translates to CASRSGQGGGQPQHF.

The rearrangement uses TRBV30 and TRBJ2-4; a weak D match, TRBD1 (5 bases). The V gene's germline CDR1 is GTSNPN and CDR2 SVGIG (reference sequence). The CDR3 is 12 amino acids. V was clipped by 1 base and J by 13 bases, with 14 bases between them. CDR3 nucleotide sequence: TGTGCCTGGAGTGCCCAGGGAAACGGGCAGTACTTC. Translated, it gives CAWSAQGNGQYF.

The chain is built from TRBV29-1 and TRBJ2-2; 7 nucleotides align to TRBD1. Germline lookup yields CDR1 SQVTM and CDR2 ANQGSEA. J gave up 1 base and V 6 bases, and 2 bases lay outside the gene matches. The CDR3 covers 13 residues. CDR3 residues: CSVWTGNTGELFF. CDR3 coding DNA: TGCAGCGTCTGGACAGGGAACACCGGGGAGCTGTTTTTT.

This chain joins TRBV12-3 or TRBV12-4 and TRBJ2-5, with D maybe TRBD1 (6 bases). V lost 2 bases to trimming and J lost 0 bases, with 13 bases between them. CDR3 length equals 16 residues. The DNA for the CDR3 is TGTGCCAGCAGTTTATACAGGGAACCGTACCAAGAGACCCAGTACTTC. Its protein product is CASSLYREPYQETQYF.

Worth noting for this clonotype: Compared with germline, one end of the junction differs, possibly owing to a read error. The V call is TRBV7-3, the J call TRBJ2-1, with 11 positions matching TRBD2. Germline V gene sequence: CDR1 SGHTA, CDR2 FQGTGA. This CDR3 comprises 15 residues. The chain's CDR3 is CASSLTSGGWNEQFF. CDR3 coding DNA: TGTGCCAGCAGCCTAACTAGCGGGGGTTGGAATGAGCAGTTCTTC. Full variable domain (remainder filled in from reference TRBV7-3 and TRBJ2-1): GAGVSQTPSNKVTEKGKYVELRCDPISGHTALYWYRQSLGQGPEFLIYFQGTGAADDSGLPNDRFFAVRPEGSVSTLKIQRTERGDSAVYLCASSLTSGGWNEQFFGPGTRLTVL.

The gene calls are TRBV7-2 and TRBJ2-3; D is possibly TRBD1 or TRBD2 (6 bases each). The CDR3 consists of 16 residues. The V gene's germline CDR1 is SGHTA and CDR2 FQGNSA. The V end was cut by 5 bases, the J end by 7 bases, with 22 bases between. As DNA, the CDR3 is TGTGCCAGCAGCGTAGGGGGGAGCGGCCCCGGCCATACGCAGTATTTT. Amino acids: CASSVGGSGPGHTQYF.

The table lists this clonotype with a count of one. V gene TRBV6-5 combines with J gene TRBJ1-1; no clear D gene. Trimming stripped 0 bases from V and 1 base from J, with 6 bases between. Germline V gene data show CDR1 as MNHEY and CDR2 as SVGAGI. The CDR3 has 14 residues. The CDR3 nucleotides are TGTGCCAGCAGTTACTCTCAGGCGAACACTGAAGCTTTCTTT. The encoded protein is CASSYSQANTEAFF.

This clonotype was seen only a few times. The rearrangement links TRBV7-2 to TRBJ1-6; TRBD1 is a possible D gene (5 bases). CDR3 length equals 17 residues. The germline V gene encodes CDR1 SGHTA and CDR2 FQGNSA. V shed 5 bases and J shed 0 bases, with 14 bases lying between them. This CDR3 reads CASSPWTQSSYNSPLHF. CDR3 in DNA: TGTGCCAGCAGCCCTTGGACACAGAGCTCCTATAATTCACCCCTCCACTTT.

The rearrangement joins TRBV10-3 to TRBJ1-1; 8 nucleotides agree with TRBD1. CDR1 is ENHRY, CDR2 SYGVKD, per germline. This CDR3 region has 15 residues. Trimming cost V 2 bases and J 10 bases; bases outside gene matches: 12. This chain's CDR3 is CAISEGGQGARGAFF. The CDR3 region has the DNA TGTGCCATCAGTGAGGGCGGGCAGGGGGCTCGTGGAGCTTTCTTT.

The chain links TRBV29-1 to TRBJ2-1; TRBD1 agrees at 7 bases. CDR1 SQVTM and CDR2 ANQGSEA come from the germline V gene. Trimming cost V 5 bases and J 6 bases; bases outside gene matches: 13. CDR3 length: 15 amino acids. CDR3 coding DNA: TGCAGCGTTCCGGACAGGCTAAGTCCCGGCAATGAGCAGTTCTTC. The encoded protein is CSVPDRLSPGNEQFF.

This clonotype was seen a handful of times. The gene calls are TRBV18 and TRBJ1-5; 7 bases match TRBD1. From germline, CDR1 is KGHSH and CDR2 LQKENI. CDR3 length: 15 residues. The V gene end was trimmed by 0 bases and the J gene end by 5 bases; junction bases not matched to a gene: 4. This CDR3 is CASSPPGQYDQPQHF. CDR3 coding DNA: TGTGCCAGCTCACCACCGGGACAGTATGATCAGCCCCAGCATTTT.

The chain couples TRBV6-5 to TRBJ2-1; possible D gene TRBD2, 5 bases. V shed 2 bases and J shed 7 bases, with 9 bases lying between them. There are 13 residues in the CDR3. CDR1 is MNHEY, CDR2 SVGAGI, per germline. The CDR3 sequence is CASSYRDRNEQFF. CDR3 nucleotides: TGTGCCAGCAGTTACCGGGATAGGAATGAGCAGTTCTTC.

The CDR3 sequence is CSVKGTDYEQYF. As DNA, the CDR3 is TGCAGCGTCAAAGGGACGGATTACGAGCAGTACTTC. The chain joins TRBV29-1 to TRBJ2-4; D may be TRBD1 or TRBD2 (5 bases each). The better agreement between TRBJ2-7 and the DNA end casts doubt on the J call. Germline assignment: CDR1 SQVTM and CDR2 ANQGSEA. This CDR3 has 12 amino acids.

The chain employs TRBV5-6 and TRBJ2-7, with unresolved D. Trimming took 4 bases from V and 3 from J, leaving 11 bases between them. The germline V gene encodes CDR1 SGHDT and CDR2 YYEEEE. The CDR3 contains 13 residues. CDR3: CASSDSLRYEQYF. CDR3 in DNA: TGTGCCAGCAGCGATTCCCTCCGCTACGAGCAGTACTTC.

V and J are TRBV4-3 and TRBJ2-7; the match to TRBD2 covers 10 bases. There are 16 residues in the CDR3. CDR1 LGHNA and CDR2 YSLEER come from the germline V gene. The V gene end was trimmed by 2 bases and the J gene end by 4 bases; junction bases not matched to a gene: 8. The CDR3 protein is CASSQSFSGRIYEQYF. CDR3 in DNA: TGCGCCAGCAGCCAATCGTTTAGCGGGAGGATTTACGAGCAGTACTTC.

V and J are TRBV7-9 and TRBJ1-2; no clear D. The CDR3 extends over 12 amino acids. Per the germline V gene, CDR1 is SEHNR and CDR2 is FQNEAQ (reference sequence). Trimming stripped 6 bases from V and 7 bases from J, with 12 bases between. In DNA, the CDR3 is TGTGCCAGCAGTTCCGTATTTGGTGGCTACACCTTC. Protein: CASSSVFGGYTF.

The V gene is TRBV20-1, the J gene TRBJ2-3, with 11 positions matching TRBD2. This CDR3 is built from 16 residues. The V segment lost 3 bases and the J segment 4 bases; nucleotides outside the gene matches: 9. CDR1 is DFQATT and CDR2 is SNEGSKA in the germline V gene (reference sequence). The CDR3 coding sequence is TGCAGTGCTAGGGGGTTAGCGGGAGGGCCTCCAGATACGCAGTATTTT. It codes for CSARGLAGGPPDTQYF.

This clonotype was counted once. At one of its ends the junction is not consistent with the germline gene, which may arise from a read error. The CDR3 DNA reads TGCAGTGCTAGAGATCGGGCTAGCGGGTTGGCAGATGCGCAGTATTTT. This gives the protein CSARDRASGLADAQYF. The chain combines TRBV20-1 with TRBJ2-3; 8 nucleotides agree with TRBD2. Germline loops: CDR1 DFQATT, CDR2 SNEGSKA (reference sequence). CDR3 length: 16 residues.